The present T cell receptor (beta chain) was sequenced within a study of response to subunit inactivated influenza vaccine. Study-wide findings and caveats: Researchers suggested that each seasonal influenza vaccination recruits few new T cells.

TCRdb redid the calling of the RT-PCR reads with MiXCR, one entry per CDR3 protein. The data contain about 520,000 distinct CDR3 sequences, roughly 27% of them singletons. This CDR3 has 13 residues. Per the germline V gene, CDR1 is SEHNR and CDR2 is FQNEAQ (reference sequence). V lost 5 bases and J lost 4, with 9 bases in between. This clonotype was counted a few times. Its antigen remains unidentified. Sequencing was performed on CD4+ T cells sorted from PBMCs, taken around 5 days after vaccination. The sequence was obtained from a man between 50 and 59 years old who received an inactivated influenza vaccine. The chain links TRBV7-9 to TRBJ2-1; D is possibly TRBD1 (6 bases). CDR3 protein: CASSITGYNEQFF. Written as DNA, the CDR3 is TGTGCCAGCAGCATCACAGGGTACAATGAGCAGTTCTTC. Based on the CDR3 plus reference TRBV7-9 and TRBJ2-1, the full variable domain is DTGVSQNPRHKITKRGQNVTFRCDPISEHNRLYWYRQTLGQGPEFLTYFQNEAQLEKSRLLSDRFSAERPKGSFSTLEIQRTEQGDSAMYLCASSITGYNEQFFGPGTRLTVL.